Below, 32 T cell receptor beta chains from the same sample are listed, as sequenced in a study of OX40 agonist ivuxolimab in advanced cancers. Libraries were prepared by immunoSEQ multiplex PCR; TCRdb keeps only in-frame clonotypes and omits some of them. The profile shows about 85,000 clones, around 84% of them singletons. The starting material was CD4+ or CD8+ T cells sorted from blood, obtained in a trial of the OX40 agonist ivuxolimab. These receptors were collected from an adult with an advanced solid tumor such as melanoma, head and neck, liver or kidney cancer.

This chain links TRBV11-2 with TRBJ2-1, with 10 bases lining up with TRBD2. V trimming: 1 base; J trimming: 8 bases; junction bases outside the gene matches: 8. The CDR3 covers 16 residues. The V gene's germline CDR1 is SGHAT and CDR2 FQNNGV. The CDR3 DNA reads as TGTGCCAGCAGCTTAGCAGCGGGAGGGTCTAACCATGAGCAGTTCTTC. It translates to CASSLAAGGSNHEQFF.

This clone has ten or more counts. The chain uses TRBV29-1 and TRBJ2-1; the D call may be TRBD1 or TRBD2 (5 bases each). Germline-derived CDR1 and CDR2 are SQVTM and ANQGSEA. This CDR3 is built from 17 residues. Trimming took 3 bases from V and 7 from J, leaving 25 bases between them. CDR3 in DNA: TGCAGCGTTGAGGACGAGGTCGGGGCCCCAAGTGGGAATGAGCAGTTCTTC. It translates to CSVEDEVGAPSGNEQFF.

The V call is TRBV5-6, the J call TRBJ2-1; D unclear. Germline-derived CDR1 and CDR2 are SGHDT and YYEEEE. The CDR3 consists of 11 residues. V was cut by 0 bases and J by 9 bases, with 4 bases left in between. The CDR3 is CASSLGGEQFF. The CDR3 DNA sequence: TGTGCCAGCAGCTTGGGTGGTGAGCAGTTCTTC.

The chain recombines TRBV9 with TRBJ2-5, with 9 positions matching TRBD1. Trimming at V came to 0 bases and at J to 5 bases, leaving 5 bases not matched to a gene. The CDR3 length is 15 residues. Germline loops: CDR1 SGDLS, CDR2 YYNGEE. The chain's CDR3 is CASSVGDRAQETQYF. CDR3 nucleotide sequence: TGTGCCAGCAGCGTAGGGGACAGGGCCCAGGAGACCCAGTACTTC. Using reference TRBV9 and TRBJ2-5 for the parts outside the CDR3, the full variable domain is DSGVTQTPKHLITATGQRVTLRCSPRSGDLSVYWYQQSLDQGLQFLIQYYNGEERAKGNILERFSAQQFPDLHSELNLSSLELGDSALYFCASSVGDRAQETQYFGPGTRLLVL.

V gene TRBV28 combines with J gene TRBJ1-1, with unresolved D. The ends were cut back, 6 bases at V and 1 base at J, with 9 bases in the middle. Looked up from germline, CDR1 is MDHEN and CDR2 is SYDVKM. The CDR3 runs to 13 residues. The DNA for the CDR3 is TGTGCCAGCAGCAAGCCAAAGAACACTGAAGCTTTCTTT. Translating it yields CASSKPKNTEAFF.

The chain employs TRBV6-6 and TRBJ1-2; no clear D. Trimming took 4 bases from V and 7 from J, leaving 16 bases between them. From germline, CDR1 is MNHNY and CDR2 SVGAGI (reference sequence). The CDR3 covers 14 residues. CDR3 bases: TGTGCCAGCAGTTCTCCCAAGGGTGCGGGTGGCTACACCTTC. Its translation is CASSSPKGAGGYTF.

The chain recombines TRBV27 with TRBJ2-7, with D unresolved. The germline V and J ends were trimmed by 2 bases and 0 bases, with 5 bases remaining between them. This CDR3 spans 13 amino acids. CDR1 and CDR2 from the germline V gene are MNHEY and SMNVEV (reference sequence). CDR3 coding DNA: TGTGCCAGCAGTTTACAGGTCTCCTACGAGCAGTACTTC. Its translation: CASSLQVSYEQYF.

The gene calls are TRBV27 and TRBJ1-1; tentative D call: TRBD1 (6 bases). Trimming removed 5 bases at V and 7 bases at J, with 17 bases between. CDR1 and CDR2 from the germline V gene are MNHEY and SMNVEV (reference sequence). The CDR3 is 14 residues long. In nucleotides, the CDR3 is TGTGCCAGCAGTGTTACGAAAACAGGGTTTGAAGCTTTCTTT. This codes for CASSVTKTGFEAFF.

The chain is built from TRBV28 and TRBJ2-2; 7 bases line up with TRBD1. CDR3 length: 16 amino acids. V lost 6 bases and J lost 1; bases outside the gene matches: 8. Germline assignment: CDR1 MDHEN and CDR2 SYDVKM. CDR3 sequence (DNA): TGTGCCAGCAGGCCAACAGGGGAGCTGAACACCGGGGAGCTGTTTTTT. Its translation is CASRPTGELNTGELFF.

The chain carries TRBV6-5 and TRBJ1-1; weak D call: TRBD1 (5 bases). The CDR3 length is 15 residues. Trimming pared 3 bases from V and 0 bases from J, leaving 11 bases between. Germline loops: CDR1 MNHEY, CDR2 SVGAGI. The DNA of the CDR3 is TGTGCCAGCAGTTATTGGGGACCGCTGAACACTGAAGCTTTCTTT. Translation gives CASSYWGPLNTEAFF.

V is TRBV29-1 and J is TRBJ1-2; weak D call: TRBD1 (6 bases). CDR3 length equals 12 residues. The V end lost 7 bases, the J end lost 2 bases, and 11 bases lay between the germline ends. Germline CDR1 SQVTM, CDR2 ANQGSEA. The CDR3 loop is CSGGARNYGYTF. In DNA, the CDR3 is TGCAGCGGGGGGGCCAGGAACTATGGCTACACCTTC.

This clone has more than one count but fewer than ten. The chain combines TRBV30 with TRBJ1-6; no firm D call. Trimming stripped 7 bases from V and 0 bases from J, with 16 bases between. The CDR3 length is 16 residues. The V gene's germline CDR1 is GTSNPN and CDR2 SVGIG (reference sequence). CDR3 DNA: TGTGCCTACAACTCCCGGGTGGGCTCCTATAATTCACCCCTCCACTTT. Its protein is CAYNSRVGSYNSPLHF.

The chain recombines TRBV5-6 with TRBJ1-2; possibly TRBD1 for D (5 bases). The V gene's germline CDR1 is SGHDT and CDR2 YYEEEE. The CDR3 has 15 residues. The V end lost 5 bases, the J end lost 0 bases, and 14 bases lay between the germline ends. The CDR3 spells CASSWGLGSNYGYTF. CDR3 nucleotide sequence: TGTGCCAGCAGTTGGGGACTAGGTTCTAACTATGGCTACACCTTC.

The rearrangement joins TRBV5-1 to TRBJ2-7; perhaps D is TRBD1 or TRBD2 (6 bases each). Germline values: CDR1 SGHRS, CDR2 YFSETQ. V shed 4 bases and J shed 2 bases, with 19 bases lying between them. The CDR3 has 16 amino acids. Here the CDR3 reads CASSPPRGERAYEQYF. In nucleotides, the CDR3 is TGCGCCAGCAGCCCCCCGAGGGGGGAGAGGGCCTACGAGCAGTACTTC. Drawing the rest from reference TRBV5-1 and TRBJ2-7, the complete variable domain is KAGVTQTPRYLIKTRGQQVTLSCSPISGHRSVSWYQQTPGQGLQFLFEYFSETQRNKGNFPGRFSGRQFSNSRSEMNVSTLELGDSALYLCASSPPRGERAYEQYFGPGTRLTVT.

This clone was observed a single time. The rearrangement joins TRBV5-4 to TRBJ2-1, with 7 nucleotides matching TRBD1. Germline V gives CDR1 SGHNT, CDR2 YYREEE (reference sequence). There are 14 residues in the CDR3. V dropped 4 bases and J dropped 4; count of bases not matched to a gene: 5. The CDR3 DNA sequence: TGTGCCAGCAGCGCCGGGACAGCATACAATGAGCAGTTCTTC. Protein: CASSAGTAYNEQFF.

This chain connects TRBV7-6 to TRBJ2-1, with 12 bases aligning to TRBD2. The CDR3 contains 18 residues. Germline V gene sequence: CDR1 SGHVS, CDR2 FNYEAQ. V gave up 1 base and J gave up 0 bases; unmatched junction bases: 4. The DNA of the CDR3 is TGTGCCAGCAGCTTAGGGGCTAGCGGGAGGGGCTCCTACAATGAGCAGTTCTTC. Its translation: CASSLGASGRGSYNEQFF. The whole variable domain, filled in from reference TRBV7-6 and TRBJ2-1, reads GAGVSQSPRYKVTKRGQDVALRCDPISGHVSLYWYRQALGQGPEFLTYFNYEAQQDKSGLPNDRFSAERPEGSISTLTIQRTEQRDSAMYRCASSLGASGRGSYNEQFFGPGTRLTVL.

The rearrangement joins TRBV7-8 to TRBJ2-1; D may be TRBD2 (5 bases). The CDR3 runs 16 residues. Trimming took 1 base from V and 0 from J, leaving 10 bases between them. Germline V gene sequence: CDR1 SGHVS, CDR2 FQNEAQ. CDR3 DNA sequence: TGTGCCAGCAGCTTAGGGGTAGCGAGCTCCTACAATGAGCAGTTCTTC. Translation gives CASSLGVASSYNEQFF.

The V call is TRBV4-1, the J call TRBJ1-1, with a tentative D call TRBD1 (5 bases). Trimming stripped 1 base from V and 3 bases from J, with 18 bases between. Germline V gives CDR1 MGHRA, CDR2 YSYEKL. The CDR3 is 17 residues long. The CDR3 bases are TGCGCCAGCAGCCAAGTCCCTCGGTGGGGGGGGTACACTGAAGCTTTCTTT. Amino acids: CASSQVPRWGGYTEAFF.

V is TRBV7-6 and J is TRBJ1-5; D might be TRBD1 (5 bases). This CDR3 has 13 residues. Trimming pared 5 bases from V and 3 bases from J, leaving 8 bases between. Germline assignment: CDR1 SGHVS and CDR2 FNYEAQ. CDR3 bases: TGTGCCAGCAGCGAGGGGTTCAATCAGCCCCAGCATTTT. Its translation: CASSEGFNQPQHF. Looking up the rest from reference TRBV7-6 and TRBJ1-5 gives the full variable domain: GAGVSQSPRYKVTKRGQDVALRCDPISGHVSLYWYRQALGQGPEFLTYFNYEAQQDKSGLPNDRFSAERPEGSISTLTIQRTEQRDSAMYRCASSEGFNQPQHFGDGTRLSIL.

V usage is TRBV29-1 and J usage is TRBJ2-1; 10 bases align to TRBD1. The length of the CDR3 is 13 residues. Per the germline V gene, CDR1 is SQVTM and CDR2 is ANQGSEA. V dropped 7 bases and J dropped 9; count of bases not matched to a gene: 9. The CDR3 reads CSEGTGVSGEQFF. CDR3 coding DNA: TGCAGCGAGGGGACAGGGGTAAGTGGTGAGCAGTTCTTC.

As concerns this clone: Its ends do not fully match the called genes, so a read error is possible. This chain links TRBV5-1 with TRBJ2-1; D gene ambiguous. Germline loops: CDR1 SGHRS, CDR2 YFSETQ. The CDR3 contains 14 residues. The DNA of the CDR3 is TGCACCAGCAGTCTCCTCGGCTCCTACAATGAGCAGTTCTTC. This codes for CTSSLLGSYNEQFF.

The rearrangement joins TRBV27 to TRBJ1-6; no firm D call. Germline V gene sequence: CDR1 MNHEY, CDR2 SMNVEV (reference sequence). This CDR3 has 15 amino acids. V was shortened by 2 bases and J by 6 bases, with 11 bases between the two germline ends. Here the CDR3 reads CASSLNPGTNSPLHF. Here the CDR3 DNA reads TGTGCCAGCAGTTTAAACCCAGGAACTAATTCACCCCTCCACTTT.

CDR3 residues: CASSEGPEGDVYNEQFF. CDR3 sequence (DNA): TGTGCCAGCAGTGAAGGTCCTGAAGGGGACGTTTACAATGAGCAGTTCTTC. The chain links TRBV2 to TRBJ2-1; the D call may be TRBD1 or TRBD2 (5 bases each). V lost 1 base to trimming and J lost 4 bases, with 17 bases between them. The CDR3 spans 17 residues. Germline V gives CDR1 SNHLY, CDR2 FYNNEI.

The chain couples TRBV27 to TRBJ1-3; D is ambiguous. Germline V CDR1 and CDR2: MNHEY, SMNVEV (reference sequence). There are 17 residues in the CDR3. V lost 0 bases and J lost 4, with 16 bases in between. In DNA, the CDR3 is TGTGCCAGCAGTTTATCGTATCCGGGATCAGGAGGAAACACCATATATTTT. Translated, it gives CASSLSYPGSGGNTIYF.

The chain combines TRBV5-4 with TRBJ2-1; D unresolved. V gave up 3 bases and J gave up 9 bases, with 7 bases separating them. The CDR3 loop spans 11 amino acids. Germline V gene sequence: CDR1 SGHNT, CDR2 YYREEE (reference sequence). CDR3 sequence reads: CASSSHTEQFF. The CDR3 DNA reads TGTGCCAGCAGCTCCCACACTGAGCAGTTCTTC.

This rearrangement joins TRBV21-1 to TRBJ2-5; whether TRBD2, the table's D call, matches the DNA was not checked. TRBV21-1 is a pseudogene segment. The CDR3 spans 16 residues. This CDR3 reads CASTPRLAGFQETQYF. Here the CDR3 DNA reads TGTGCCAGCACTCCCCGACTAGCGGGATTCCAAGAGACCCAGTACTTC.

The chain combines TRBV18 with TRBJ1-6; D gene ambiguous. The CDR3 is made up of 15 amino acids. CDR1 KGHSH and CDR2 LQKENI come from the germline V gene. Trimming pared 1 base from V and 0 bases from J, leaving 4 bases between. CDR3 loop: CASSPQSSYNSPLHF. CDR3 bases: TGTGCCAGCTCACCACAGAGCTCCTATAATTCACCCCTCCACTTT. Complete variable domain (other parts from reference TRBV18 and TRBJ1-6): NAGVMQNPRHLVRRRGQEARLRCSPMKGHSHVYWYRQLPEEGLKFMVYLQKENIIDESGMPKERFSAEFPKEGPSILRIQQVVRGDSAAYFCASSPQSSYNSPLHFGNGTRLTVT.

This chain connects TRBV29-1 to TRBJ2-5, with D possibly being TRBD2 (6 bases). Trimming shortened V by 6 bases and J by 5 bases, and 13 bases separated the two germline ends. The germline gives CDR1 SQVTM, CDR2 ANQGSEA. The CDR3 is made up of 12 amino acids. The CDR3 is CSVAVAGETQYF. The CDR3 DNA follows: TGCAGCGTCGCGGTGGCGGGGGAGACCCAGTACTTC.

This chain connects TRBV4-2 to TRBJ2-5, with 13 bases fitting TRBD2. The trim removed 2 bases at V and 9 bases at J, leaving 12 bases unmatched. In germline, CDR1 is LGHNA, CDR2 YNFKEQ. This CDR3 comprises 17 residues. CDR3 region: CASSQRDGLAGVMSQYF. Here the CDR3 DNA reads TGTGCCAGCAGCCAACGCGACGGACTAGCGGGAGTTATGTCCCAGTACTTC.

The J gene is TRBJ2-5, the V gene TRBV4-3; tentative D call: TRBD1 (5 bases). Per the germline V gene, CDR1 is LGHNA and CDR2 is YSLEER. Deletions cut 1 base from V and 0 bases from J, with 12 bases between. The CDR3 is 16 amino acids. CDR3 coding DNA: TGCGCCAGCAGCCAAGTCTGGACACTGCACCAAGAGACCCAGTACTTC. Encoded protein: CASSQVWTLHQETQYF.

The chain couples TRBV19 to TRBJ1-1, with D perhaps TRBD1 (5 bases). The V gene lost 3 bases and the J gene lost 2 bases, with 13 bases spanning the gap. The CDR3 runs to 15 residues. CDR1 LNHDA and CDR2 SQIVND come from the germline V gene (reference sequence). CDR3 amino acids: CASSISGLLNTEAFF. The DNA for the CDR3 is TGTGCCAGTAGTATTTCGGGGCTTTTAAACACTGAAGCTTTCTTT.

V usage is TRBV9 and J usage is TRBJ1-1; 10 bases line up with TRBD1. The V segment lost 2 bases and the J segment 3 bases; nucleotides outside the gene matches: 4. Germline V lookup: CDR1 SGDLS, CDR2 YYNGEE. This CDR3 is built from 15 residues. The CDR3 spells CASSVSGTGDTEAFF. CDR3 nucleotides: TGTGCCAGCAGCGTTAGCGGGACAGGGGACACTGAAGCTTTCTTT.